This T cell receptor (beta chain) was captured by sequencing in a study of CD8+CD57+ T cells in acquired aplastic anemia. At the level of the study: DNA recovered from sorted CD4+ and CD8+ cells had a mean of around 3.3 ug.

The authors sequenced patients whose flow cytometry had shown CD8+CD57+ cell expansion. Study-level results: About 30 CD8+ CDR3 sequences occurred in both the patients and the controls.

TCR beta VDJ and CDR3 profiling used genomic DNA as template. MiXCR was run by TCRdb on the reads, yielding one entry per CDR3 protein. The sample contains 100,000 to 150,000 distinct CDR3 sequences, about 40% of which appear only once. Regarding this clonotype: Its cognate antigen is unknown. An end of the junction differs from the germline gene, which may be a read error.

The sequencing input was sorted CD4+, CD8+, or CD8+CD57+ T cells (not recorded which) from PBMCs. The TCR comes from a human donor with aplastic anemia.

CDR3 amino acids: CASSLTNTGELFF. CDR3 sequence (DNA): TGTGCCAGCAGTCTCACGAACACCGGGGAGCTGTTTTTT. This sequence joins TRBV10-1 and TRBJ2-2; D uncertain. The CDR3 extends over 13 amino acids. The germline gives CDR1 WNHNN, CDR2 SYGVQD (reference sequence).